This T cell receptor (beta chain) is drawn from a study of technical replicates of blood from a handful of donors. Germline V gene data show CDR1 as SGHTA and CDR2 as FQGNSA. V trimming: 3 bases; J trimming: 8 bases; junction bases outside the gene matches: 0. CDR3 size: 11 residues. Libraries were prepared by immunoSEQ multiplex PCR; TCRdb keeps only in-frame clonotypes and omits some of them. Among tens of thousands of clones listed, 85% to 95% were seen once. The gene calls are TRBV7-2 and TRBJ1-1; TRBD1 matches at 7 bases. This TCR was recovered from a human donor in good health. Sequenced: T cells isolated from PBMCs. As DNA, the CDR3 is TGTGCCAGCAGCTTGACAGGGGAAGCTTTCTTT. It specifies CASSLTGEAFF.